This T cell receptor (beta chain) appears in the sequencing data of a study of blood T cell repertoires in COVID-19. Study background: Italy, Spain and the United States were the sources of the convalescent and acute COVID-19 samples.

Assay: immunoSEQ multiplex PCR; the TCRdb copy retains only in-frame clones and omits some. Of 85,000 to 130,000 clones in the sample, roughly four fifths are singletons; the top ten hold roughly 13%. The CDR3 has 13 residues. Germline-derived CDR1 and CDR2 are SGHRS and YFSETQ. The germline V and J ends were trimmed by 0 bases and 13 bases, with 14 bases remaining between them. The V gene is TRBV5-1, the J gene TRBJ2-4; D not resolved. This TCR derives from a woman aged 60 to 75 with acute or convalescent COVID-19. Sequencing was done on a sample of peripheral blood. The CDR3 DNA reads TGCGCCAGCAGCTTGGAATGGGCCAGTCAGCAGTACTTC. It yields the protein CASSLEWASQQYF.